Following are 31 T cell receptor beta chains from one sample sequenced in a study of blood T cells in healthy people across ages. A sample-barcoded 5' primer and a J-beta primer mix were used in a second PCR of roughly 6 to 11 cycles. TCRdb reanalysed the 5' RACE reads using MiXCR and keeps one entry per CDR3 protein. The sample has around 900,000 distinct CDR3 sequences; under 35% are singletons. Sequencing was carried out using blood. These receptors all come from a woman of 80 years or more in good health.

About this clonotype: This may stem from a read error, because a much larger clone lies one nucleotide away. This chain connects TRBV12-3 or TRBV12-4 to TRBJ2-3; 9 bases are shared with TRBD2. This CDR3 contains 15 residues. DNA of the CDR3: TGTGCCAACAGTCTCGGACTAGCGATGGCAGATACGCAGTATTTT. This sequence encodes CANSLGLAMADTQYF.

This clonotype was recorded once. This could be a read error, since a much larger clone is one nucleotide away. The V call is TRBV10-2, the J call TRBJ1-2, with D possibly being TRBD1 (6 bases). The CDR3 is made up of 14 amino acids. Germline CDR1 WSHSY, CDR2 SAAADI. Between the trimmed V and J ends, which lost 6 bases and 8 bases, there was a span of 19 bases. The CDR3 loop is CASRETGIHRGYTF. The CDR3 DNA sequence: TGCGCCAGCAGGGAAACAGGGATCCATAGAGGCTACACCTTC.

With regard to this clonotype: The junction does not match germline at one end; this may be a read error. The V gene is TRBV7-2, the J gene TRBJ2-2, with D maybe TRBD2 (6 bases). The length of the CDR3 is 16 residues. Germline loops: CDR1 SGHTA, CDR2 FQGNSA. The CDR3 reads CASSLVGGSNTGERFF. In DNA form, the CDR3 reads TGTGCCAGCAGCTTGGTGGGGGGTTCGAACACCGGGGAGCGGTTTTTT.

With regard to this clonotype: A read error may be the cause here, since a much bigger clone is one base away. V and J are TRBV6-5 and TRBJ2-3, with 7 nucleotides matching TRBD2. CDR1 is MNHEY, CDR2 SVGAGI, per germline. The CDR3 has 14 amino acids. The CDR3 region is CACSSGGAKDTQYF. DNA for the CDR3: TGTGCCTGCAGTTCGGGGGGTGCGAAAGATACGCAGTATTTT.

This clonotype was observed a few times. This may be a read error: a much more frequent sequence differs by one nucleotide. The chain links TRBV10-3 to TRBJ2-1; D tentatively fits TRBD1 or TRBD2 (6 bases each). The assigned J gene may be wrong: the sequence end matches TRBJ2-7 better. The CDR3 covers 15 residues. The V gene's germline CDR1 is ENHRY and CDR2 SYGVKD. CDR3 region: CAISELSGAYNEQYF. The DNA of the CDR3 is TGTGCCATCAGTGAGTTATCGGGGGCCTACAATGAGCAGTACTTC.

This clonotype was seen a few times. A much larger clone differs from this one at a single base, so this may be a read error. This chain connects TRBV12-3 or TRBV12-4 to TRBJ2-1, with 7 bases fitting TRBD2. The CDR3 extends over 14 amino acids. V lost 3 bases, J lost 13 bases, and 12 bases stayed unmatched. The CDR3 DNA sequence: TGTGCCAGCAGTTTTCCAGCGGGGCAGGAGACCCAGTTCTTC. It specifies CASSFPAGQETQFF.

This chain joins TRBV25-1 and TRBJ2-2, with 13 bases identical to TRBD2. Trimming cost V 4 bases and J 4 bases; bases outside gene matches: 6. Germline CDR1 reads MGHDK; CDR2 reads SYGVNS. There are 17 residues in the CDR3. The CDR3 region has the DNA TGTGCCAGCAGTGGACTAGCGGGGGGAGGTAGCACCGGGGAGCTGTTTTTT. It specifies CASSGLAGGGSTGELFF.

CDR3 bases: TGTGCCAGCAGCTTAACGCCGGGTAAAAACACTGAAGCTTTCTTT. Its translation is CASSLTPGKNTEAFF. V is TRBV7-2 and J is TRBJ1-1; D is unclear. This CDR3 spans 15 amino acids. Trimming cost V 2 bases and J 2 bases, with 12 bases left between them. CDR1 and CDR2 from the germline V gene are SGHTA and FQGNSA.

This clonotype has at least ten counts. The V call is TRBV20-1, the J call TRBJ2-3; D is tentatively TRBD1 or TRBD2 (5 bases each). CDR3 length equals 15 residues. The V gene lost 3 bases and the J gene lost 0 bases, with 13 bases spanning the gap. In germline, CDR1 is DFQATT, CDR2 SNEGSKA (reference sequence). The CDR3 protein is CSARGPLTSTDTQYF. CDR3 bases: TGCAGTGCTAGGGGACCGTTGACTAGCACAGATACGCAGTATTTT.

This clonotype was detected a few times. The V call is TRBV2, the J call TRBJ1-6; 7 bases map to TRBD1. CDR1 SNHLY and CDR2 FYNNEI come from the germline V gene. The CDR3 is 15 amino acids. Trimming removed 6 bases from V and 6 bases from J; junction bases left unmatched: 8. The CDR3 here is CASRKQGNSNSPLHF. The CDR3 region has the DNA TGTGCCAGCAGAAAACAGGGGAATAGTAATTCACCCCTCCACTTT.

This clonotype showed up many times. The chain has TRBV14 and TRBJ2-5, with no clear D. CDR3 length: 14 residues. The germline V and J ends were trimmed by 4 bases and 2 bases, with 11 bases remaining between them. The germline V gene has CDR1 SGHDN and CDR2 FVKESK. CDR3 sequence (DNA): TGTGCCAGCAGCCCCCGGGCTCCTCAAGAGACCCAGTACTTC. Protein: CASSPRAPQETQYF.

The sample holds one count of this clonotype. This chain links TRBV6-5 with TRBJ2-5, with 8 bases lining up with TRBD2. The J call may be incorrect, as the DNA end agrees better with TRBJ2-7. Germline CDR1 MNHEY, CDR2 SVGAGI. This CDR3 region has 15 residues. The CDR3 protein is CANRPRAGAGYEQYF. CDR3 sequence (DNA): TGTGCCAACCGACCTCGAGCGGGGGCAGGTTACGAGCAGTACTTC.

This clonotype occurred many times. The chain has TRBV20-1 and TRBJ2-1; D call uncertain. This CDR3 spans 15 amino acids. Trimming removed 6 bases at V and 4 bases at J, with 19 bases between. CDR1 DFQATT and CDR2 SNEGSKA come from the germline V gene (reference sequence). CDR3 amino acids: CSAPPPAHLYNEQFF. The CDR3 DNA reads TGCAGTGCCCCACCCCCCGCTCACCTGTACAATGAGCAGTTCTTC.

The CDR3 bases are TGTGCCAGCAGCCAAGATAGGAGGTGGCGGCATGGCTACACCTTC. Protein sequence: CASSQDRRWRHGYTF. This rearrangement joins TRBV14 to TRBJ1-2, with D unresolved. The CDR3 is 15 residues long. V lost 0 bases, J lost 6 bases, and 14 bases lay in between. Germline V CDR1 and CDR2: SGHDN, FVKESK.

This clonotype was counted ten times or more. The chain joins TRBV6-2 or TRBV6-3 to TRBJ2-7; D gene ambiguous. V dropped 1 base and J dropped 5 bases, with 9 bases sitting between them. The CDR3 is 13 residues long. The V gene's germline CDR1 is MNHEY and CDR2 SVGEGT. CDR3 residues: CASSYLVVDEQYF. CDR3 in DNA: TGTGCCAGCAGTTACTTGGTGGTGGACGAGCAGTACTTC.

The chain combines TRBV5-6 with TRBJ1-1; TRBD1 aligns across 7 bases. This CDR3 region has 15 residues. V was pared by 4 bases and J by 4 bases, with 10 bases of the junction left unmatched. CDR1 SGHDT and CDR2 YYEEEE come from the germline V gene. The CDR3 protein is CASSPRARGSTEAFF. The CDR3 nucleotides read TGTGCCAGCAGCCCCAGGGCCAGGGGGAGCACTGAAGCTTTCTTT.

This clonotype was recorded many times. The rearrangement joins TRBV6-2 or TRBV6-3 to TRBJ2-1; possibly TRBD1 or TRBD2 for D (6 bases each). The CDR3 is 15 amino acids. Germline CDR1 is MNHEY and CDR2 is SVGEGT. With 6 bases removed from V and 9 bases from J, the gap between germline ends came to 21 bases. CDR3 sequence: CASSHGRGRRGEQFF. In nucleotides, the CDR3 is TGTGCCAGCAGCCACGGTCGGGGGCGCCGTGGTGAGCAGTTCTTC.

The V call is TRBV29-1, the J call TRBJ2-1, with D perhaps TRBD2 (6 bases). With 7 bases removed from V and 9 bases from J, the gap between germline ends came to 19 bases. Germline lookup yields CDR1 SQVTM and CDR2 ANQGSEA. The CDR3 is 13 residues long. The DNA for the CDR3 is TGCAGCGGGGGGGACTCCTCGGAGGGTGAGCAGTTCTTC. As protein: CSGGDSSEGEQFF.

In this sample, this clonotype turned up a few times. The rearrangement joins TRBV4-3 to TRBJ2-2; D is ambiguous. V gave up 1 base and J gave up 5 bases, with 8 bases separating them. CDR1 and CDR2 from the germline V gene are LGHNA and YSLEER. The CDR3 has 14 amino acids. CDR3 protein: CASSQVTGTGELFF. The CDR3 coding sequence is TGCGCCAGCAGCCAAGTAACCGGGACCGGGGAGCTGTTTTTT.

This clonotype was counted a few times. The gene calls are TRBV7-2 and TRBJ1-4, with 8 bases aligning to TRBD1. Germline V lookup: CDR1 SGHTA, CDR2 FQGNSA. Trimming removed 2 bases from V and 7 bases from J; junction bases left unmatched: 6. The CDR3 runs to 15 residues. For the CDR3, the DNA is TGTGCCAGCAGCTTAATGGGACAGGTTCTTGAAAAACTGTTTTTT. Translating it yields CASSLMGQVLEKLFF.

The V gene is TRBV10-3, the J gene TRBJ1-2, with D perhaps matching TRBD1 (6 bases). The CDR3 totals 17 residues. Looked up from germline, CDR1 is ENHRY and CDR2 is SYGVKD. The V gene lost 0 bases and the J gene lost 4 bases, with 18 bases spanning the gap. The CDR3 sequence is CAISESLGGQPIYGYTF. CDR3 in DNA: TGTGCCATCAGTGAGTCCTTGGGAGGACAGCCGATCTATGGCTACACCTTC.

The chain links TRBV3-1 to TRBJ2-1, with D perhaps matching TRBD2 (5 bases). The CDR3 is made up of 15 amino acids. V lost 4 bases and J 6 bases, leaving 16 bases between the germline ends. The V gene's germline CDR1 is LGHDT and CDR2 YNNKEL (reference sequence). CDR3 loop: CASSRAITRINEQFF. The CDR3 nucleotides are TGTGCCAGCAGCCGGGCCATCACTAGGATCAATGAGCAGTTCTTC.

CDR3 in DNA: TGTGCCAGCAGTGACTCGGGACTGCTCACCGGGGAGCTGTTTTTT. This sequence encodes CASSDSGLLTGELFF. This sequence joins TRBV6-4 and TRBJ2-2; a weak D match, TRBD2 (6 bases). The CDR3 runs to 15 residues. CDR1 and CDR2 (germline): MRHNA, SNTAGT. Trimming removed 0 bases at V and 4 bases at J, with 9 bases between.

This clonotype has a handful of counts. The chain uses TRBV30 and TRBJ1-5; TRBD1 aligns across 8 bases. The CDR3 loop spans 13 amino acids. CDR1 and CDR2 (germline): GTSNPN, SVGIG (reference sequence). V dropped 2 bases and J dropped 6; count of bases not matched to a gene: 3. The CDR3 region has the DNA TGTGCCTGGAGTAGACAGGGGTCTCAGCCCCAGCATTTT. It specifies CAWSRQGSQPQHF. Based on the CDR3 plus reference TRBV30 and TRBJ1-5, the full variable domain is SQTIHQWPATLVQPVGSPLSLECTVEGTSNPNLYWYRQAAGRGLQLLFYSVGIGQISSEVPQNLSASRPQDRQFILSSKKLLLSDSGFYLCAWSRQGSQPQHFGDGTRLSIL.

The rearrangement joins TRBV12-3 or TRBV12-4 to TRBJ2-1, with D perhaps matching TRBD2 (6 bases). The J call may be in error: the DNA end matches TRBJ2-7 better. The CDR3 consists of 16 residues. The CDR3 region is CASSSNGGSSYNEQYF. CDR3 DNA sequence: TGTGCCAGCAGTTCCAACGGGGGAAGCTCCTACAATGAGCAGTACTTC.

Comments on this clonotype: Because it lacks the conserved phenylalanine or tryptophan at the end, this CDR3 is likely a read error. The chain carries TRBV5-5 and TRBJ2-3; the D is unclear. This CDR3 spans 15 amino acids. V was cut by 1 base and J by 2 bases, with 11 bases left in between. Germline-derived CDR1 and CDR2 are SGHKS and YYEKEE (reference sequence). DNA for the CDR3: TGTGCCAGCAGCTTGCGGCTTTTACCCACAGATACGCAGTATTGT. It codes for CASSLRLLPTDTQYC.

In this sample, this clonotype turned up many times. The chain carries TRBV2 and TRBJ2-3; possibly TRBD1 for D (6 bases). Trimming removed 6 bases at V and 5 bases at J, with 15 bases between. Per the germline V gene, CDR1 is SNHLY and CDR2 is FYNNEI. The CDR3 consists of 14 residues. This CDR3 reads CASSEGQSGDTQYF. In DNA, the CDR3 is TGTGCCAGCAGCGAGGGACAAAGTGGAGATACGCAGTATTTT. Supplemented by reference TRBV2 and TRBJ2-3, the full variable domain reads EPEVTQTPSHQVTQMGQEVILRCVPISNHLYFYWYRQILGQKVEFLVSFYNNEISEKSEIFDDQFSVERPDGSNFTLKIRSTKLEDSAMYFCASSEGQSGDTQYFGPGTRLTVL.

The genes are TRBV5-1 and TRBJ2-7; 9 bases match TRBD1. With V trimmed by 3 bases and J by 4 bases, 5 bases remained unmatched. The CDR3 sequence is 14 residues long. Germline V CDR1 and CDR2: SGHRS, YFSETQ. The CDR3 is CASSSGTGWYEQYF. The CDR3 nucleotides read TGCGCCAGCAGCTCCGGGACAGGGTGGTACGAGCAGTACTTC.

This clonotype was found many times. As DNA, the CDR3 is TGTGCCAGCAGCCCCGGGACGGCTAAAGATACGCAGTATTTT. It encodes CASSPGTAKDTQYF. The chain links TRBV5-8 to TRBJ2-3; either TRBD1 or TRBD2 may fit D (5 bases each). V lost 4 bases and J 5 bases, leaving 14 bases between the germline ends. Per germline, CDR1 SGHTS and CDR2 YDEGEE. This CDR3 is built from 14 residues.

This clonotype was picked up a small number of times. This may arise from a read error, as a much more abundant clone is one base away. The rearrangement uses TRBV7-9 and TRBJ2-5; D gene unclear. TRBJ2-1 explains the end of the DNA better; the J call may be wrong. Germline loops: CDR1 SEHNR, CDR2 FQNEAQ (reference sequence). The CDR3 runs to 13 residues. CDR3 nucleotides: TGTGCCAGCAGCAAGAATCACCAAGAGACCCAGTTCTTC. Translating it yields CASSKNHQETQFF.

With respect to this clonotype: A much more abundant neighbour one base away suggests this may be a read error. This chain joins TRBV11-2 and TRBJ2-4, with D possibly matching TRBD1 (6 bases). The J call may be incorrect, as the DNA end agrees better with TRBJ2-7. The germline V gene encodes CDR1 SGHAT and CDR2 FQNNGV. CDR3 length: 13 residues. The CDR3 DNA follows: TGTGCCAGCAGCTTAGTGAAGGGGGTCGAGCAGTACTTC. This codes for CASSLVKGVEQYF.